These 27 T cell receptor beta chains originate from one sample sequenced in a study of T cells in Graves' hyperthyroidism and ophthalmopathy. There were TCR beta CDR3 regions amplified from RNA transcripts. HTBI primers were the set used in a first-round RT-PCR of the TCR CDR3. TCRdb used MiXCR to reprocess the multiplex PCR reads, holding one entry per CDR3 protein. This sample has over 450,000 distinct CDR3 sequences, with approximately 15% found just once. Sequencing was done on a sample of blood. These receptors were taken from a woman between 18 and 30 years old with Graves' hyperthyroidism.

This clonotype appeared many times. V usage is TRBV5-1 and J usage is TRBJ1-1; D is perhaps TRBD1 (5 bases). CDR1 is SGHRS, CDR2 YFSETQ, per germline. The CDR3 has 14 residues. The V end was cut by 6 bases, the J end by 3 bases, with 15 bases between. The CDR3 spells CASNFEGTDTEAFF. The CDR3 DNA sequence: TGCGCCAGCAACTTCGAGGGGACGGACACTGAAGCTTTCTTT.

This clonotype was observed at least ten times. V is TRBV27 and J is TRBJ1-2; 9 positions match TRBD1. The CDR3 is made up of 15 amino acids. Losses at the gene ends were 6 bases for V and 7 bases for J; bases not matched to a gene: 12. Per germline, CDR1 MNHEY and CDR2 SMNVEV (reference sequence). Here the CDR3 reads CASRPTGGALAGYTF. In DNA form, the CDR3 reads TGTGCCAGCAGACCTACAGGGGGCGCATTGGCTGGCTACACCTTC.

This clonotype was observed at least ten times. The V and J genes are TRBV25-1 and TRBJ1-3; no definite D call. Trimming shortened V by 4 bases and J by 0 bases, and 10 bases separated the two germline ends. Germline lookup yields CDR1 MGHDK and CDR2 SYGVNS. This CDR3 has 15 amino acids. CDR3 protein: CASSAYTGSGNTIYF. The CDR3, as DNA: TGTGCCAGCAGTGCCTACACGGGCTCTGGAAACACCATATATTTT.

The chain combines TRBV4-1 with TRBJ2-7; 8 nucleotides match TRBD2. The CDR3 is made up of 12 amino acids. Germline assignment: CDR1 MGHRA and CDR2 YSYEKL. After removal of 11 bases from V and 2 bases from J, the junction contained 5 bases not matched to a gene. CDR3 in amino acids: CASSGPTYEQYF. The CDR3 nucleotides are TGCGCCTCTAGCGGGCCCACCTACGAGCAGTACTTC.

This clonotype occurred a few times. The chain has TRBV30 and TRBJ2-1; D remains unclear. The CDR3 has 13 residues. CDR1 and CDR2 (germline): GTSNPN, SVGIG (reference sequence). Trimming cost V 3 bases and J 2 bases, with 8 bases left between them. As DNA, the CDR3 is TGTGCCTGGAGGCCCTCCCCCTACAATGAGCAGTTCTTC. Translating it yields CAWRPSPYNEQFF.

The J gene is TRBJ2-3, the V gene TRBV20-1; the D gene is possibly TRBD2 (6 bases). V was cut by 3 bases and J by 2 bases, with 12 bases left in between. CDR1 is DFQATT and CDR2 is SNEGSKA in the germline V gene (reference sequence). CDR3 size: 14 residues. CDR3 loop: CSASGIADTDTQYF. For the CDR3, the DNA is TGCAGTGCTAGCGGAATAGCGGACACAGATACGCAGTATTTT.

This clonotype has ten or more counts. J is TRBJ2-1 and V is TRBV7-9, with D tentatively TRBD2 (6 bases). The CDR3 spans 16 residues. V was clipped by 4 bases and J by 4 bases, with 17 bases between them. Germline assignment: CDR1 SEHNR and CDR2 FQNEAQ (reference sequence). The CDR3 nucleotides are TGTGCCAGCAGCTCGAGGGGTGTCGGGACTTACAATGAGCAGTTCTTC. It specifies CASSSRGVGTYNEQFF.

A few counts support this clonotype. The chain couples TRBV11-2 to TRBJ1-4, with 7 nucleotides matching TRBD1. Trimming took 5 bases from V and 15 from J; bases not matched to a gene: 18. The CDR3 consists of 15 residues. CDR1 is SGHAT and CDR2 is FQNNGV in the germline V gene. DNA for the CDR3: TGTGCCAGCAGCCTCCGTACAGGGGCTTCAAAAAGGGTGTTTTTT. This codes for CASSLRTGASKRVFF.

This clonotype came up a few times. Here the CDR3 reads CASSSLGQATEAFF. DNA for the CDR3: TGCGCCAGCAGCTCCCTTGGGCAGGCGACTGAAGCTTTCTTT. The rearrangement links TRBV5-1 to TRBJ1-1; D is unresolved. Germline V gene sequence: CDR1 SGHRS, CDR2 YFSETQ. V lost 3 bases to trimming and J lost 5 bases, with 14 bases between them. This CDR3 is built from 14 residues. The whole variable domain, filled in from reference TRBV5-1 and TRBJ1-1, reads KAGVTQTPRYLIKTRGQQVTLSCSPISGHRSVSWYQQTPGQGLQFLFEYFSETQRNKGNFPGRFSGRQFSNSRSEMNVSTLELGDSALYLCASSSLGQATEAFFGQGTRLTVV.

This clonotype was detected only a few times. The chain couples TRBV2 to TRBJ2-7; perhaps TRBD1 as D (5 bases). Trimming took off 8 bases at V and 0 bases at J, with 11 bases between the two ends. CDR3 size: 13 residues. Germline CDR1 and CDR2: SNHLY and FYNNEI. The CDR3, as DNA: TGTGCCAGCGGAGACAGTATCTCCTACGAGCAGTACTTC. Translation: CASGDSISYEQYF.

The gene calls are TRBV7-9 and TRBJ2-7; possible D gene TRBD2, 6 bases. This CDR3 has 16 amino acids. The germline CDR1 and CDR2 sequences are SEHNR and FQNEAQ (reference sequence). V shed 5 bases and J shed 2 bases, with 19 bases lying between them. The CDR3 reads CASSPNHGGKAYEQYF. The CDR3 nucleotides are TGTGCCAGCAGCCCCAACCATGGCGGGAAAGCCTACGAGCAGTACTTC.

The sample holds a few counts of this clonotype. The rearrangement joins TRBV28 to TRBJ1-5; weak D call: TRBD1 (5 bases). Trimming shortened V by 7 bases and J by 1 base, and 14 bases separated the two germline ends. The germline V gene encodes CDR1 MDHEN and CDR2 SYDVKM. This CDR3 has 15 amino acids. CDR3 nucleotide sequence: TGTGCCAGCAAATATGAGGGGTTGAGCAATCAGCCCCAGCATTTT. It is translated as CASKYEGLSNQPQHF.

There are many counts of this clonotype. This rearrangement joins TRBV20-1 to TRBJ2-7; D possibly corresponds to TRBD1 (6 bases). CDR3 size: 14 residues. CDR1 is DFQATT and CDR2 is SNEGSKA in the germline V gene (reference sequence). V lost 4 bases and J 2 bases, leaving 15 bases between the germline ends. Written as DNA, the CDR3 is TGCAGTGCTAAAGTCAGGACAGACACCTACGAGCAGTACTTC. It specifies CSAKVRTDTYEQYF.

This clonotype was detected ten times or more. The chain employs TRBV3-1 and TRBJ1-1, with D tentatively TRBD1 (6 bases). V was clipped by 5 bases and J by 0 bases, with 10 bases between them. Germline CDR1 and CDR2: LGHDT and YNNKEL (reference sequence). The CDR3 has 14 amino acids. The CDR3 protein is CASSAGQMNTEAFF. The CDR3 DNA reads TGTGCCAGCAGCGCTGGACAGATGAACACTGAAGCTTTCTTT.

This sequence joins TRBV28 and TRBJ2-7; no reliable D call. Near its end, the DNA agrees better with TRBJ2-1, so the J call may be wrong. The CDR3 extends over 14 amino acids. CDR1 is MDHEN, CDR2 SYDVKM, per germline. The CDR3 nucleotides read TGTGCCAGCACCGATCGGACGGGCTCCTACGAGCAGTTCTTC. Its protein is CASTDRTGSYEQFF.

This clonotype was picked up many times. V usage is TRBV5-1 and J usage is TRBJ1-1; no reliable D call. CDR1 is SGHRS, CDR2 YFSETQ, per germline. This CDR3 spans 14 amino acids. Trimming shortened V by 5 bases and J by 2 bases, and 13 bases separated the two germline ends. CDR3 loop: CASSKAGVNTEAFF. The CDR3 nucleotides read TGCGCCAGCAGTAAAGCCGGGGTAAACACTGAAGCTTTCTTT.

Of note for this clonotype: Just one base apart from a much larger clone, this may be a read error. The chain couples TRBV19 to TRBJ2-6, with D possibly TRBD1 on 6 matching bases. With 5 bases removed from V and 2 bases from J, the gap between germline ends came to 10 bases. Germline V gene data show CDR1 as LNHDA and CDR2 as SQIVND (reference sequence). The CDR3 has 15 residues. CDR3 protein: CASSHPGAGANVLTF. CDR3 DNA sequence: TGTGCCAGTAGTCATCCAGGGGCTGGGGCCAACGTCCTGACTTTC.

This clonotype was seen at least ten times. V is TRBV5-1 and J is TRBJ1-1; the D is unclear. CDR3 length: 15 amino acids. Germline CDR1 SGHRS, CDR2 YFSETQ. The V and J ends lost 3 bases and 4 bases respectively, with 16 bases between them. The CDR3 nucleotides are TGCGCCAGCAGCTCCGATGGGATGGAGGGCACTGAAGCTTTCTTT. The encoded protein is CASSSDGMEGTEAFF.

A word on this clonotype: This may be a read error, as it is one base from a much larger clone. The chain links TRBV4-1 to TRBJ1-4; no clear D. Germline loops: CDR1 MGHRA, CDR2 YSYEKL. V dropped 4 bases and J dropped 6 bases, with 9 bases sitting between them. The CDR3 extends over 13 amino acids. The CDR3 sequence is CASSRVVHEKLFF. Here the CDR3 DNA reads TGCGCCAGCAGCCGGGTGGTCCATGAAAAACTGTTTTTT.

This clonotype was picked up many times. CDR3 DNA sequence: TGTGCCAGCAGCTCAACAGGGGGCTTGGGAGCTTTCTTT. Translation gives CASSSTGGLGAFF. The rearrangement joins TRBV7-2 to TRBJ1-1, with TRBD1 identical over 9 bases. The germline V gene encodes CDR1 SGHTA and CDR2 FQGNSA. Losses at the gene ends were 4 bases for V and 10 bases for J; bases not matched to a gene: 7. This CDR3 has 13 amino acids.

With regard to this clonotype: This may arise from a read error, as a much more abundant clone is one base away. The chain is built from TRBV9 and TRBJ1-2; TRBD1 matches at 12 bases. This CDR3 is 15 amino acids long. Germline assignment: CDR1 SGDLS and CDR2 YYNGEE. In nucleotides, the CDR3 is TGTGCCAGCAGCGTGAGGGACAGGGGGCTAAACGGCTACATCTTC. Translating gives CASSVRDRGLNGYIF.

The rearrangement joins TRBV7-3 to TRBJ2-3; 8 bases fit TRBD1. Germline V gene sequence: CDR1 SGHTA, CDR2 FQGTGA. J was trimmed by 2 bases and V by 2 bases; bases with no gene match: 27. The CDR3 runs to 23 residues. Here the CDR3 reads CASSLGRRGWGPAGQEDTDTQYF. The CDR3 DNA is TGTGCCAGCAGCTTAGGGCGCCGGGGGTGGGGCCCTGCGGGACAGGAGGACACAGATACGCAGTATTTT.

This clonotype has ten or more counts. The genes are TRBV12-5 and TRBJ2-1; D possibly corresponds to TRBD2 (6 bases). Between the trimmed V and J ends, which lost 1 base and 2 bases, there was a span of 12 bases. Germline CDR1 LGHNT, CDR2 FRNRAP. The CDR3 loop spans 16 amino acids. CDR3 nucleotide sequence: TGTGCTAGTGGTTTGGCCCGGACTACCCCCTACAATGAGCAGTTCTTC. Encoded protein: CASGLARTTPYNEQFF.

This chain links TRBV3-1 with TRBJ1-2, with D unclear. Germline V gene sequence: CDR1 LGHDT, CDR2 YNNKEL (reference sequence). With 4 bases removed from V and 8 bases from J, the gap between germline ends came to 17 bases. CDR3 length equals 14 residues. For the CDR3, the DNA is TGTGCCAGCAGCCGAGGACGGCGGCATCGAGGCTACACCTTC. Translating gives CASSRGRRHRGYTF. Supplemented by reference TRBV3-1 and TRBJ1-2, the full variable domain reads DTAVSQTPKYLVTQMGNDKSIKCEQNLGHDTMYWYKQDSKKFLKIMFSYNNKELIINETVPNRFSPKSPDKAHLNLHINSLELGDSAVYFCASSRGRRHRGYTFGSGTRLTVV.

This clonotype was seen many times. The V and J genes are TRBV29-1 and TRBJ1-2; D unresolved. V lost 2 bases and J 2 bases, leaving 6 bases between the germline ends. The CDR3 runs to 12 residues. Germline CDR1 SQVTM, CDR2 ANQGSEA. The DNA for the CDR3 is TGCAGCGTTGAATGGGAAAACTATGGCTACACCTTC. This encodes CSVEWENYGYTF.

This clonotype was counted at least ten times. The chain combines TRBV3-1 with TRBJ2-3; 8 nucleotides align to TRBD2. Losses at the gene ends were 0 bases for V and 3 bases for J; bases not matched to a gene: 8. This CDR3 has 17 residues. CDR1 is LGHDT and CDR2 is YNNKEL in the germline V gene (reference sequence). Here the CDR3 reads CASSQDGISGVTDTQYF. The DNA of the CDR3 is TGTGCCAGCAGCCAAGATGGGATTAGCGGGGTAACAGATACGCAGTATTTT.

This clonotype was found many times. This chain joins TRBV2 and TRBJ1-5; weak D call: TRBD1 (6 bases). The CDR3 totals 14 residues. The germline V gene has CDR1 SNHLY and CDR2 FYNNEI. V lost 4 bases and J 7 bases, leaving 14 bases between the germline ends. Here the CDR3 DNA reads TGTGCCAGCAGTGTAACAGGGTTAGAGCAGCCCCAGCATTTT. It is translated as CASSVTGLEQPQHF.